This paragraph covers one T cell receptor beta chain sequence. This specimen comes from a study of blood T cell repertoires in COVID-19. About the study: Samples came from the United States, Italy and Spain, spanning acute and convalescent COVID-19. PBMCs, B-cell-depleted T cells, or T cells provided the cDNA or gDNA that made up the material.

In the authors' workflow: Estimation of nucleated cell counts relied on the amplification of reference gene primers. Assay used: immunoSEQ multiplex PCR; TCRdb lists only in-frame clones, some missing. V, J and clone size derive from that table, while D and trimming were established from the DNA sequence. Here the sample spans a few hundred thousand clones, 85% to 90% being singletons. This CDR3 has 12 amino acids. This clonotype was obtained from a man between 25 and 39 years old with acute or convalescent COVID-19. The rearrangement links TRBV21-1 to TRBJ2-1; the D call in the table, TRBD2, was not verified against the DNA. TRBV21-1 is shown as a pseudogene. The sequenced material came from peripheral blood. The CDR3 coding sequence is TGTGCCAGCAGTGGGACTAGTTTTGGGCAGTTCTTC. Translation gives CASSGTSFGQFF.